This T cell receptor beta chain was sequenced in a study of blood T cell repertoires in COVID-19. About the study: Both acute and convalescent COVID-19 samples were obtained from the United States, Italy and Spain. T cells, B-cell-depleted T cells, or PBMCs supplied cDNA or gDNA.

Original processing notes: The assay estimated nucleated cells by amplifying reference gene primers. Generated by immunoSEQ multiplex PCR, the TCRdb table keeps only in-frame clones and is missing some. V and J calls plus clone size are reproduced from that table; the DNA served to infer D and trimming. The sample includes 110,000 to 150,000 clones, approximately 80% of them seen just once. The V end lost 0 bases, the J end lost 3 bases, and 17 bases lay between the germline ends. Germline V gene data show CDR1 as LGHNA and CDR2 as YSLEER. The CDR3 is 18 residues long. J is TRBJ2-2 and V is TRBV4-3; TRBD2 might be the D (6 bases). Sequencing was carried out using peripheral blood. The receptor's source is a man between 60 and 75 years old with active or convalescent COVID-19. The CDR3 region has the DNA TGCGCCAGCAGCCAAGATGGCCTCGGGACTGTGTACACCGGGGAGCTGTTTTTT. This gives the protein CASSQDGLGTVYTGELFF.